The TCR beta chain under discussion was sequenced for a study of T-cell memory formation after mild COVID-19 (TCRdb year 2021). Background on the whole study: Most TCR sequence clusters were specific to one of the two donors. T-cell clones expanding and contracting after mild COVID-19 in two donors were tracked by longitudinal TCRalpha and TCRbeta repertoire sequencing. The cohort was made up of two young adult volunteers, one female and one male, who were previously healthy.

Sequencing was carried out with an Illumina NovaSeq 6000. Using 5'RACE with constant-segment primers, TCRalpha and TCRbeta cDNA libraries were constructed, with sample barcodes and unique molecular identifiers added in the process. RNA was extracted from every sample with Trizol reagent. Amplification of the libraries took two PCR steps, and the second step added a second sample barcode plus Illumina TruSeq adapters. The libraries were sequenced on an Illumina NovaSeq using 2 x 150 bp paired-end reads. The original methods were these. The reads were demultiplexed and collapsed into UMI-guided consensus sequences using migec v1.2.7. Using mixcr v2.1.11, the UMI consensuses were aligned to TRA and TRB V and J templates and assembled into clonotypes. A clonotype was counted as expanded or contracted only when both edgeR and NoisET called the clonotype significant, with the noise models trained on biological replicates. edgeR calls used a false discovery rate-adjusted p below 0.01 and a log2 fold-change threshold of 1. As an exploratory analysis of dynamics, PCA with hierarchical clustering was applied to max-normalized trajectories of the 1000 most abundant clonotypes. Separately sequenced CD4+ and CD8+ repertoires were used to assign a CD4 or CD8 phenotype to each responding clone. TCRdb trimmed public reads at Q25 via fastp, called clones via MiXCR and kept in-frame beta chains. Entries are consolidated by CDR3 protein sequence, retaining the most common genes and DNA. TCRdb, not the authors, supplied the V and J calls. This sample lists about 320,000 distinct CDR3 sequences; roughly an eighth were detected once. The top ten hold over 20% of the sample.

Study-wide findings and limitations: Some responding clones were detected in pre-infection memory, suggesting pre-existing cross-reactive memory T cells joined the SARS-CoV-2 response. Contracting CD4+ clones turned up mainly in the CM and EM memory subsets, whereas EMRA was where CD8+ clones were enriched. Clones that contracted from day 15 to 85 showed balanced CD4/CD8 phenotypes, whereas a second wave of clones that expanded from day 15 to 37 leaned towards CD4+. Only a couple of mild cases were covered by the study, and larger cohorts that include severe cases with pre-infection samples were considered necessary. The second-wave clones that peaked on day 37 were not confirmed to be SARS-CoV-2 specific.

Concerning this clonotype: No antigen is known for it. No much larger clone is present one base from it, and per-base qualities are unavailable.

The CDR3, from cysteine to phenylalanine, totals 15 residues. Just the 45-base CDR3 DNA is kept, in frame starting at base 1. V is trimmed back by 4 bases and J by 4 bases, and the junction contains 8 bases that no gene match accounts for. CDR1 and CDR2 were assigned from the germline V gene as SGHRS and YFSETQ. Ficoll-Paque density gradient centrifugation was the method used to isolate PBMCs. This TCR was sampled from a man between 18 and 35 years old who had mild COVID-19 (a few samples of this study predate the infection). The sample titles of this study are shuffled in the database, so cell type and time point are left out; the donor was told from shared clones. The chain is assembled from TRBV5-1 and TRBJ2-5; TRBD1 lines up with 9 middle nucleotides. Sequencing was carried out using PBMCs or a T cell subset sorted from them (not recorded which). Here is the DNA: TGCGCCAGCAGCCCCCTCTTGACAGGGGGAGAGACCCAGTACTTC. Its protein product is CASSPLLTGGETQYF.